This is a list of T cell receptor beta chains from one sample in a study of blood T cell repertoires in COVID-19. Using immunoSEQ multiplex PCR, the repertoire was profiled, and TCRdb retains in-frame clones only, with some absent. This sample has hundreds of thousands of clones, with 82% found just once. The sample comprised PBMCs or T cells enriched from blood (not recorded which). All receptors derive from a woman in her fifties or sixties who had recovered from COVID-19. Each CDR3 is given with its conserved first and last residue. Fields, in order: clone size, J gene, V gene, D gene, CDR3 DNA, CDR3 protein. The D gene is left open where the match is weak. Some rows mark clone size as missing; the rest say once, few, many or name a class of expanded clone.

NA	TRBJ1-1	TRBV10-2	TRBD1	TGCGCCAGCAGTGAGAACCAGGGGGGTATCGCTGAAGCTTTCTTT	CASSENQGGIAEAFF
NA	TRBJ2-1	TRBV28	TRBD2	TGTGCCAGCAGTCCTCCGGGGACTAGCTTTGGACAGTTCTTC	CASSPPGTSFGQFF
few	TRBJ1-1	TRBV20-1	NA	TGCAGTGCTAGTAAACTGTTGGAAGCTTTCTTT	CSASKLLEAFF
few	TRBJ1-1	TRBV6-5	NA	TGTGCCAGCAGCGCCCTCGGGAACACTGAAGCTTTCTTT	CASSALGNTEAFF
NA	TRBJ2-7	TRBV20-1	NA	TGCAGTGCTAGTCATACCCAGACAGGAGGCTACGAGCAGTACTTC	CSASHTQTGGYEQYF
NA	TRBJ1-1	TRBV10-3	TRBD1	TGTGCCATCAGTGCAGGGGGCAACACTGAAGCTTTCTTT	CAISAGGNTEAFF
NA	TRBJ1-6	TRBV27	TRBD1	TGTGCCAGCAGGGGACCGGGACAGGGGGCTTCACCCCTCCACTTT	CASRGPGQGASPLHF
NA	TRBJ1-2	TRBV10-3	NA	TGTGCCGCACAGACGGCGGGTGAGTCGGATGGCTACACCTTC	CAAQTAGESDGYTF
NA	TRBJ2-1	TRBV6-6	NA	TGTGCCAGCAGTTACCTCTCGGCAGGGATGAATGAGCAGTTCTTC	CASSYLSAGMNEQFF
NA	TRBJ1-4	TRBV6-5	NA	TGTGCCAGCCACAGGGTGAATGAAAAACTGTTTTTT	CASHRVNEKLFF
NA	TRBJ2-1	TRBV5-6	TRBD2	TGTGCCAGCAGCGTGGCCTCTAGCGGGGGGCCGTTCTTC	CASSVASSGGPFF
NA	TRBJ1-1	TRBV5-1	TRBD1	TGCGCCAGCAGCTTCGGACAGGGGGCGATGAACACTGAAGCTTTCTTT	CASSFGQGAMNTEAFF
NA	TRBJ2-7	TRBV29-1	TRBD1	TGCAGCGTCGCGGACAGGGGGAACGCCTACGAGCAGTACTTC	CSVADRGNAYEQYF
NA	TRBJ1-1	TRBV29-1	NA	TGCAGCGGCAAAACAGGGAATGAAGCTTTCTTT	CSGKTGNEAFF
NA	TRBJ1-4	TRBV4-3	TRBD1	TGCGCCAGCAGCTCGGACAGGGGATTACTGTTTTTT	CASSSDRGLLFF
NA	TRBJ1-2	TRBV12-3/TRBV12-4	NA	TGTGCCAGCAGTTTAGGCGGGCCCTATGGCTACACCTTC	CASSLGGPYGYTF
NA	TRBJ2-7	TRBV29-1	TRBD2	TGCAGCGTTGAACTAGCGGGTGGCATCTACGAGCAGTACTTC	CSVELAGGIYEQYF
NA	TRBJ2-2	TRBV7-9	TRBD1	TGTGCCAGCCTCAGACAGGGGACCGGGGAGCTGTTTTTT	CASLRQGTGELFF